These 26 T cell receptor beta chains were sequenced from one sample in a study of CD8 T cells in ankylosing spondylitis. TCRdb itself ran the 5' RACE reads through MiXCR, one entry per CDR3 protein. The sample gives 250,000 to 300,000 distinct CDR3 sequences, over 15% of which show up once; less than 9.5% is in the top ten. The sample consisted of blood, either unsorted or a sorted T cell fraction (not recorded which). These receptors were taken from a male donor with ankylosing spondylitis or in good health (not recorded which).

J is TRBJ2-1 and V is TRBV5-1; TRBD2 agrees at 7 bases. Trimming took 3 bases from V and 0 from J; bases not matched to a gene: 3. The germline V gene has CDR1 SGHRS and CDR2 YFSETQ. The CDR3 length is 15 residues. The chain's CDR3 is CASSSSGVSYNEQFF. The CDR3 region has the DNA TGCGCCAGCAGCTCAAGCGGGGTCTCCTACAATGAGCAGTTCTTC. Full variable domain (remainder filled in from reference TRBV5-1 and TRBJ2-1): KAGVTQTPRYLIKTRGQQVTLSCSPISGHRSVSWYQQTPGQGLQFLFEYFSETQRNKGNFPGRFSGRQFSNSRSEMNVSTLELGDSALYLCASSSSGVSYNEQFFGPGTRLTVL.

This clonotype was counted ten times or more. This sequence joins TRBV5-1 and TRBJ2-1; the D is unclear. Germline loops: CDR1 SGHRS, CDR2 YFSETQ. Deletions cut 4 bases from V and 3 bases from J, with 11 bases between. This CDR3 has 14 residues. CDR3 protein: CASSPYWDYNEQFF. The CDR3 region has the DNA TGCGCCAGCAGCCCCTATTGGGACTACAATGAGCAGTTCTTC.

The chain joins TRBV5-1 to TRBJ2-3; 13 bases are shared with TRBD2. This CDR3 has 16 residues. The V and J ends lost 4 bases and 1 base, in that order; junction bases with no gene match: 3. Per the germline V gene, CDR1 is SGHRS and CDR2 is YFSETQ. CDR3 sequence reads: CASSNGLAGGTDTQYF. As DNA, the CDR3 is TGCGCCAGCAGCAACGGACTAGCGGGAGGCACAGATACGCAGTATTTT.

This rearrangement joins TRBV5-1 to TRBJ1-6; D possibly corresponds to TRBD1 (5 bases). Germline lookup yields CDR1 SGHRS and CDR2 YFSETQ. This CDR3 has 14 residues. V lost 0 bases to trimming and J lost 14 bases, with 15 bases between them. CDR3 nucleotide sequence: TGCGCCAGCAGCTTGGGGGACCTCCCCTGGGCCCTCCACTTT. Protein: CASSLGDLPWALHF.

The CDR3 protein is CSARAPQGARQPQHF. Written as DNA, the CDR3 is TGCAGTGCTAGAGCCCCACAGGGGGCACGTCAGCCCCAGCATTTT. The chain employs TRBV20-1 and TRBJ1-5; TRBD1 matches at 9 bases. The V and J ends lost 1 base and 6 bases, in that order; junction bases with no gene match: 7. Per the germline V gene, CDR1 is DFQATT and CDR2 is SNEGSKA (reference sequence). There are 15 residues in the CDR3.

The chain couples TRBV20-1 to TRBJ1-6; TRBD1 matches 8 bases. Per germline, CDR1 DFQATT and CDR2 SNEGSKA (reference sequence). J lost 6 bases, V lost 1 base, and 2 bases had no gene match. The CDR3 runs to 14 residues. Here the CDR3 reads CSARGTGPNSPLHF. CDR3 DNA: TGCAGTGCTAGAGGGACAGGGCCTAATTCACCCCTCCACTTT.

This clonotype came up a few times. The rearrangement links TRBV20-1 to TRBJ2-5, with TRBD1 as a possible D gene (6 bases). Germline V CDR1 and CDR2: DFQATT, SNEGSKA (reference sequence). This CDR3 contains 15 residues. Trimming left V 0 bases short and J 1 base short, with 12 bases between. DNA for the CDR3: TGCAGTGCTAGAGACCCCCGGGACACCCAAGAGACCCAGTACTTC. Translating it yields CSARDPRDTQETQYF.

This chain links TRBV24-1 with TRBJ2-2; 7 nucleotides line up with TRBD2. J was trimmed by 2 bases and V by 8 bases; bases with no gene match: 4. Germline assignment: CDR1 KGHDR and CDR2 SFDVKD. CDR3 size: 14 residues. The CDR3 protein is CATMGRGNTGELFF. The CDR3 DNA reads TGTGCCACCATGGGGAGGGGTAACACCGGGGAGCTGTTTTTT.

The chain uses TRBV12-3 or TRBV12-4 and TRBJ2-3; TRBD1 matches 9 bases. Trimming removed 4 bases from V and 3 bases from J; junction bases left unmatched: 11. The CDR3 length is 17 residues. CDR3 DNA: TGTGCCAGCAGTTCCACCGGGACAGGGAGTTGGACAGATACGCAGTATTTT. Its protein is CASSSTGTGSWTDTQYF.

J is TRBJ2-7 and V is TRBV21-1; no DNA check was done on the table's D call, TRBD2. TRBV21-1 is reported as a pseudogene. This CDR3 region has 15 residues. The CDR3 reads CASSTSTSGAYEQYV. CDR3 nucleotide sequence: TGTGCCAGCAGCACTTCCACTAGCGGGGCCTACGAGCAGTACGTC.

V and J are TRBV9 and TRBJ2-3, with 8 nucleotides matching TRBD1. Germline V gene data show CDR1 as SGDLS and CDR2 as YYNGEE. J gave up 1 base and V 4 bases, and 8 bases lay outside the gene matches. CDR3 length: 16 amino acids. CDR3 nucleotides: TGTGCCAGCAGCTCCTCCCCGGGACAGGGCACAGATACGCAGTATTTT. Its translation is CASSSSPGQGTDTQYF.

The CDR3, as DNA: TGCGCCAGCAGCGTTTTACAGGGGCCATCGGAGACCCAGTACTTC. Translation: CASSVLQGPSETQYF. The V call is TRBV5-1, the J call TRBJ2-5; 7 bases line up with TRBD1. V lost 4 bases to trimming and J lost 5 bases; unmatched junction nucleotides: 11. This CDR3 is 15 amino acids long. Germline assignment: CDR1 SGHRS and CDR2 YFSETQ.

This chain uses TRBV6-2 or TRBV6-3 with TRBJ2-7, with D perhaps TRBD1 (6 bases). The ends were cut back, 2 bases at V and 0 bases at J, with 8 bases in the middle. Germline assignment: CDR1 MNHEY and CDR2 SVGEGT. CDR3 length: 14 residues. Written as DNA, the CDR3 is TGTGCCAGCAGTTACGGGACATCCTCCTACGAGCAGTACGTC. It is translated as CASSYGTSSYEQYV.

This clonotype was seen more than once but under ten times. The V call is TRBV12-3 or TRBV12-4, the J call TRBJ1-3; D is unclear. The CDR3 totals 14 residues. Trimming cost V 5 bases and J 1 base, with 9 bases left between them. The chain's CDR3 is CASSRGASGNTIYF. CDR3 nucleotide sequence: TGTGCCAGCAGTAGAGGTGCATCTGGAAACACCATATATTTT.

This clonotype turned up a few times. The rearrangement uses TRBV20-1 and TRBJ2-1, with TRBD2 as a possible D gene (6 bases). Germline-derived CDR1 and CDR2 are DFQATT and SNEGSKA (reference sequence). V lost 5 bases and J 0 bases, leaving 14 bases between the germline ends. This CDR3 has 15 residues. DNA of the CDR3: TGCAGTGCTGCCGGGACTTCGAACTCCTACAATGAGCAGTTCTTC. It encodes CSAAGTSNSYNEQFF.

This clonotype has a count of ten or more. The chain links TRBV5-1 to TRBJ1-5; possible D gene TRBD1, 5 bases. The ends were cut back, 5 bases at V and 0 bases at J, with 12 bases in the middle. Per germline, CDR1 SGHRS and CDR2 YFSETQ. CDR3 size: 15 residues. The DNA for the CDR3 is TGCGCCAGCAGACTCGACAGCTATAGCAATCAGCCCCAGCATTTT. Residues: CASRLDSYSNQPQHF.

The chain carries TRBV29-1 and TRBJ2-3, with 9 bases that match TRBD1. Germline CDR1 reads SQVTM; CDR2 reads ANQGSEA. Trimming took 5 bases from V and 3 from J; bases not matched to a gene: 6. The CDR3 has 14 residues. CDR3 nucleotide sequence: TGCAGCGTTAACAGGGGACAGGGAACAGATACGCAGTATTTT. Translated: CSVNRGQGTDTQYF.

CDR3 DNA: TGTGCCAGCAGTCCTACCCGACTTACAGGGTTGGAGACCCAGTACTTC. It translates to CASSPTRLTGLETQYF. This chain connects TRBV28 to TRBJ2-5, with D possibly being TRBD1 (6 bases). The CDR3 is 16 amino acids. Germline CDR1 is MDHEN and CDR2 is SYDVKM. Deletions cut 5 bases from V and 5 bases from J, with 21 bases between.

The rearrangement joins TRBV7-9 to TRBJ2-2; 7 positions match TRBD1. CDR1 is SEHNR, CDR2 FQNEAQ, per germline (reference sequence). This CDR3 region has 15 residues. V dropped 5 bases and J dropped 3; count of bases not matched to a gene: 6. The CDR3 loop reads CASSPQGRDTGELFF. In DNA form, the CDR3 reads TGTGCCAGCAGCCCACAGGGGCGGGACACCGGGGAGCTGTTTTTT.

Many counts were recorded for this clonotype. V is TRBV11-2 and J is TRBJ1-1; 10 nucleotides align to TRBD1. The germline CDR1 and CDR2 sequences are SGHAT and FQNNGV. CDR3 length equals 15 residues. With V trimmed by 0 bases and J by 5 bases, 3 bases remained unmatched. CDR3 sequence reads: CASSLEGQGSTEAFF. The CDR3 DNA is TGTGCCAGCAGCTTAGAGGGACAGGGGAGTACTGAAGCTTTCTTT.

There are many counts of this clonotype. V gene TRBV10-3 combines with J gene TRBJ2-1, with D perhaps being TRBD1 or TRBD2 (5 bases each). The V gene's germline CDR1 is ENHRY and CDR2 SYGVKD. The CDR3 is made up of 16 amino acids. Between the trimmed V and J ends, which lost 2 bases and 0 bases, there was a span of 11 bases. The CDR3 spells CAISEPGTPSYNEQFF. The CDR3 DNA reads TGTGCCATCAGTGAGCCAGGGACGCCCTCCTACAATGAGCAGTTCTTC.

Here the CDR3 DNA reads TGCAGCGTGGAGAGGGCAGTTCCTAACTATGGCTACACCTTC. Protein sequence: CSVERAVPNYGYTF. This chain joins TRBV29-1 and TRBJ1-2; D is unclear. CDR1 SQVTM and CDR2 ANQGSEA come from the germline V gene. This CDR3 is 14 amino acids long. V lost 6 bases and J 0 bases, leaving 14 bases between the germline ends.

The chain employs TRBV9 and TRBJ2-1; no clear D gene. Trimming took 3 bases from V and 1 from J, leaving 8 bases between them. The CDR3 is 14 amino acids. The germline V gene has CDR1 SGDLS and CDR2 YYNGEE. CDR3 region: CASSGDHSYNEQFF. For the CDR3, the DNA is TGTGCCAGCAGCGGAGACCATTCCTACAATGAGCAGTTCTTC.

A few counts support this clonotype. CDR3 nucleotides: TGTGCCAGCAGCCGCGAAAGGGATGGGTCCTACGAGCAGTACGTC. Translating it yields CASSRERDGSYEQYV. This chain joins TRBV6-2 or TRBV6-3 and TRBJ2-7; D gene ambiguous. V was cut by 6 bases and J by 1 base, with 16 bases left in between. The CDR3 runs to 15 residues. Germline CDR1 MNHEY, CDR2 SVGEGT.

In regard to this clonotype: Relative to the germline gene, one junction end is altered; a read error may explain this. V usage is TRBV29-1 and J usage is TRBJ1-2; D is ambiguous. CDR1 SQVTM and CDR2 ANQGSEA come from the germline V gene. The length of the CDR3 is 13 residues. CDR3: CSATAATAYGHTF. In DNA, the CDR3 is TGCAGCGCGACGGCTGCTACAGCTTATGGCCACACCTTC. Together with reference TRBV29-1 and TRBJ1-2, the CDR3 gives the full variable domain: SAVISQKPSRDICQRGTSLTIQCQVDSQVTMMFWYRQQPGQSLTLIATANQGSEATYESGFVIDKFPISRPNLTFSTLTVSNMSPEDSSIYLCSATAATAYGHTFGSGTRLTVV.

V usage is TRBV5-5 and J usage is TRBJ1-2; 9 bases align to TRBD1. With V trimmed by 4 bases and J by 5 bases, 6 bases remained unmatched. The CDR3 has 14 residues. CDR1 SGHKS and CDR2 YYEKEE come from the germline V gene (reference sequence). CDR3 loop: CASSPRTGEYGYTF. CDR3 nucleotide sequence: TGTGCCAGCAGCCCCCGGACAGGGGAATATGGCTACACCTTC. Full variable domain (outside the CDR3, taken from reference TRBV5-5 and TRBJ1-2): DAGVTQSPTHLIKTRGQQVTLRCSPISGHKSVSWYQQVLGQGPQFIFQYYEKEERGRGNFPDRFSARQFPNYSSELNVNALLLGDSALYLCASSPRTGEYGYTFGSGTRLTVV.